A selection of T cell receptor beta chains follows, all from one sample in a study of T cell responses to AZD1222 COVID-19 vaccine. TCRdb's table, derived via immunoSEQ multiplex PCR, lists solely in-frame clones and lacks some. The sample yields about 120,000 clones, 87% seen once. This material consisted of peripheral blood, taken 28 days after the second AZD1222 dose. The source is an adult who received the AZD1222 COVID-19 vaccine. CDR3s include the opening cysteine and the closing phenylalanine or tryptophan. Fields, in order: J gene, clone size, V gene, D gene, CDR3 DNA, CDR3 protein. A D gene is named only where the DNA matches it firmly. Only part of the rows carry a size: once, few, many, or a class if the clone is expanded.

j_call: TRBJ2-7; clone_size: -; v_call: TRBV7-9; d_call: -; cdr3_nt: TGTGCCAGCAGCCCCCTCGGAGCGGACTACGAGCAGTACTTC; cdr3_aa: CASSPLGADYEQYF
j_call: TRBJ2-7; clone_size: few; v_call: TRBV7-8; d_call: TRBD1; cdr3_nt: TGTGCCAGCAGCGCCCAGGGGGCGGGGGAGCAGTACTTC; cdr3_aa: CASSAQGAGEQYF
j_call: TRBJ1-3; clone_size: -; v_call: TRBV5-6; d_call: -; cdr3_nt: TGTGCCAGCAGCCTGGGCGGAAGGGGAACTGGAAACACCATATATTTT; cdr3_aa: CASSLGGRGTGNTIYF
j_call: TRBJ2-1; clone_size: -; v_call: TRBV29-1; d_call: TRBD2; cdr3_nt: TGCAGCGTTGAACGAGGGACTAGCCGACAGCAGTTCTTC; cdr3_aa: CSVERGTSRQQFF
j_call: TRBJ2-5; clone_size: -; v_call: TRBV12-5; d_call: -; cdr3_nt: TGTGCTAGTGGGGCCGGTTGGGAGACCCAGTACTTC; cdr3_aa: CASGAGWETQYF
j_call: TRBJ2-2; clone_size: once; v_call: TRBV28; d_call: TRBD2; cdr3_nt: TGTGCCAGCAGTTTATCGGGACTAGCGGGGGCAAACACCGGGGAGCTGTTTTTT; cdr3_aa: CASSLSGLAGANTGELFF
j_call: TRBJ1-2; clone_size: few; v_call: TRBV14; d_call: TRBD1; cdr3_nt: TGTGCCAGCAGCCGGTCAGGGGGTAACTATGGCTACACCTTC; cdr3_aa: CASSRSGGNYGYTF
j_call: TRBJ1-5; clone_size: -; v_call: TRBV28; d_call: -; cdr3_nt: TGTGCCAGCCGGTCGGGATCTCAGCCCCAGCATTTT; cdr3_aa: CASRSGSQPQHF
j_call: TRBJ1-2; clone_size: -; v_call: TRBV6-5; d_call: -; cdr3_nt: TGTGCCAGCAGGGCGCAGGGGCAGGATGGCTACACCTTC; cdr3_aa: CASRAQGQDGYTF
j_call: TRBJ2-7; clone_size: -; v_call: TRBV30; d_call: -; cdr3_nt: TGTGCCTGGAGTGTAAAAGGGGGGCCCCCCTACGAGCAGTACTTC; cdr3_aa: CAWSVKGGPPYEQYF